The T cell receptor (beta chain) described here comes from a study of T cells after yellow fever vaccination. This CDR3 region has 15 residues. V lost 1 base and J lost 3, with 11 bases in between. The V gene's germline CDR1 is SGHTA and CDR2 FQGNSA. Findings of the study overall: Peak timing came faster in the weaker secondary response, day 5 versus 15. Boosting was followed by the reappearance of most primary-vaccination clones (roughly 96% CD4, about 90% CD8).

In making TCR cDNA, 5'RACE template switching added a universal primer site and UMIs to it. One entry per CDR3 protein results from TCRdb running MiXCR on the 5' RACE reads. The sample includes hundreds of thousands of distinct CDR3 sequences, around an eighth of them seen just once. This clonotype has a single count. As yet, its antigen is unknown. J is TRBJ2-3 and V is TRBV7-2; TRBD1 might be the D (6 bases). The sequence was obtained from a young man who received the YFV17D yellow fever vaccine. Sequencing was performed on PBMCs, taken on the day of the yellow fever booster vaccination. CDR3 region: CASSLVMGATDTQYF. The CDR3 DNA is TGTGCCAGCAGCTTAGTTATGGGGGCAACAGATACGCAGTATTTT.